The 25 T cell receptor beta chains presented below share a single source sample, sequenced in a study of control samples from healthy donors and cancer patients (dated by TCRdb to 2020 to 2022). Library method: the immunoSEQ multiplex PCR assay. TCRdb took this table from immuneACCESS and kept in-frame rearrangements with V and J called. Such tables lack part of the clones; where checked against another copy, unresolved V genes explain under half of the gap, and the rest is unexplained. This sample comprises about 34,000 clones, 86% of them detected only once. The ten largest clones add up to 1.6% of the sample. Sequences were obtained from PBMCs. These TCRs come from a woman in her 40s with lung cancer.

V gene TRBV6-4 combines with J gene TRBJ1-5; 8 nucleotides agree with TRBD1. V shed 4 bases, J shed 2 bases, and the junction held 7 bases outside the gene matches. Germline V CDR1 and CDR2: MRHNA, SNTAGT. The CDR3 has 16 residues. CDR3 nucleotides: TGTGCCAGCAGTGCCGCCGGGACAGGAGGCAATCAGCCCCAGCATTTT. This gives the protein CASSAAGTGGNQPQHF.

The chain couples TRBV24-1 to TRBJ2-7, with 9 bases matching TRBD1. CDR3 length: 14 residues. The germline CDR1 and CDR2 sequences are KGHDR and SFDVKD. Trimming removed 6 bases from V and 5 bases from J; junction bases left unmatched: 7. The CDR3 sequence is CATSNRDRDHEQYF. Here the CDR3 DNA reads TGTGCCACCAGTAACCGGGACAGGGACCACGAGCAGTACTTC.

The CDR3 nucleotides read TGTGCCAGCGGGGAGGGGGGGGAATCCAATCAGCCCCAGCATTTT. It codes for CASGEGGESNQPQHF. The V call is TRBV6-5, the J call TRBJ1-5; tentatively, D is TRBD1 (6 bases). V lost 8 bases and J 3 bases, leaving 17 bases between the germline ends. There are 15 residues in the CDR3. The germline gives CDR1 MNHEY, CDR2 SVGAGI.

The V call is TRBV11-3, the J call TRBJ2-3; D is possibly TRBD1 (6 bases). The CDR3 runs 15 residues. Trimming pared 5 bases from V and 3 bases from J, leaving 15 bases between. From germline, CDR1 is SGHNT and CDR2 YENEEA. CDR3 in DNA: TGTGCCAGCAGCCGAGGAACAGGGTTGACAGATACGCAGTATTTT. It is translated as CASSRGTGLTDTQYF. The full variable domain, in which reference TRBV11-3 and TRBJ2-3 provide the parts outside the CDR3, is EAGVVQSPRYKIIEKKQPVAFWCNPISGHNTLYWYLQNLGQGPELLIRYENEEAVDDSQLPKDRFSAERLKGVDSTLKIQPAELGDSAVYLCASSRGTGLTDTQYFGPGTRLTVL.

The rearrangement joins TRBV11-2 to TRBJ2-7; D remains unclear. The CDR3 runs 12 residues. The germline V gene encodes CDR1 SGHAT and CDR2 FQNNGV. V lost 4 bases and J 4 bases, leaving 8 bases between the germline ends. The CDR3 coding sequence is TGTGCCAGCAGCTATGGAAGATACGAGCAGTACTTC. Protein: CASSYGRYEQYF.

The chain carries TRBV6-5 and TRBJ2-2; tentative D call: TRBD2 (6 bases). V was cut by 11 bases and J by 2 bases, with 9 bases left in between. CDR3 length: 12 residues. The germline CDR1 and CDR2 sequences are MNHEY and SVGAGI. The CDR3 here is CAAGSNTGELFF. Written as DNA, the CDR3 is TGTGCCGCCGGGAGTAACACCGGGGAGCTGTTTTTT.

DNA of the CDR3: TGTGCCACCAGCAGAGCTCAGGATACCGGGGAGCTGTTTTTT. Amino acid sequence: CATSRAQDTGELFF. This rearrangement joins TRBV15 to TRBJ2-2; D remains unclear. The CDR3 covers 14 residues. The germline V gene has CDR1 LNHNV and CDR2 YYDKDF (reference sequence). V lost 1 base, J lost 5 bases, and 8 bases lay in between.

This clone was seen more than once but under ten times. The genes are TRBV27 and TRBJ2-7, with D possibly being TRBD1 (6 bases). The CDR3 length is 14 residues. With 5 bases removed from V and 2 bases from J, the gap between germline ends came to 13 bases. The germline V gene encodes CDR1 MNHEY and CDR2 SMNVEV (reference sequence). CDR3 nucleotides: TGTGCCAGCAGTAAACAGGGTAGAACCTACGAGCAGTACTTC. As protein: CASSKQGRTYEQYF.

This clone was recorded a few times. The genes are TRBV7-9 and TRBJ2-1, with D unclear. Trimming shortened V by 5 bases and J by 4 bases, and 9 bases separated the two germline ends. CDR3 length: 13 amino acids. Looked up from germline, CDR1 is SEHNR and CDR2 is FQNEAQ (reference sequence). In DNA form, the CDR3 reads TGTGCCAGCAGCGAATTGGTTTACAATGAGCAGTTCTTC. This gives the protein CASSELVYNEQFF.

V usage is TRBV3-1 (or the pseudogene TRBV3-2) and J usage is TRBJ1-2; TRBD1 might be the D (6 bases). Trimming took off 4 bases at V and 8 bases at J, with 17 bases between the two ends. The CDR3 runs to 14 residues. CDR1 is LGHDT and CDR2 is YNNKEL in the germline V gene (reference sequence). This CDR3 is CASSPEGEAGGYTF. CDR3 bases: TGTGCCAGCAGCCCAGAGGGGGAAGCCGGGGGCTACACCTTC.

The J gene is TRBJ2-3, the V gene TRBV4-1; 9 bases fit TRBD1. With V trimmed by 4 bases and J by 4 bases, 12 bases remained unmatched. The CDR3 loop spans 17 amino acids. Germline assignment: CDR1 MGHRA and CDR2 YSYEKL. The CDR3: CASSPIGTGRVADTQYF. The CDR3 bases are TGCGCCAGCAGCCCGATCGGGACAGGGAGAGTAGCAGATACGCAGTATTTT.

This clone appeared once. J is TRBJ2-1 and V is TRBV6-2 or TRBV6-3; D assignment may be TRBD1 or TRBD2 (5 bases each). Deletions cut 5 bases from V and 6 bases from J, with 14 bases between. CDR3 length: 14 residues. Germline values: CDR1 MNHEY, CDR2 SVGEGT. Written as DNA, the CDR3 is TGTGCCAGCAGTCGTCAAGCCGGGACCAATGAGCAGTTCTTC. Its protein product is CASSRQAGTNEQFF.

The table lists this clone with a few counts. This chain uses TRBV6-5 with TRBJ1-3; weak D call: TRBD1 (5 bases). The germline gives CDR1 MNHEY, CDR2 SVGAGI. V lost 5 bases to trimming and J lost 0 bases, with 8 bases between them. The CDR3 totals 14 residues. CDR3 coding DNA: TGTGCCAGCAGTCGGGGCATCTCTGGAAACACCATATATTTT. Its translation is CASSRGISGNTIYF.

The CDR3 DNA reads TGTGCCAGCAGCACGGACAGGGGGCCGAGCTCCTACAATGAGCAGTTCTTC. Protein: CASSTDRGPSSYNEQFF. The chain employs TRBV5-4 and TRBJ2-1; 11 bases map to TRBD1. V shed 4 bases and J 0 bases; nucleotides not matched to a gene: 6. The CDR3 length is 17 residues. The germline gives CDR1 SGHNT, CDR2 YYREEE (reference sequence).

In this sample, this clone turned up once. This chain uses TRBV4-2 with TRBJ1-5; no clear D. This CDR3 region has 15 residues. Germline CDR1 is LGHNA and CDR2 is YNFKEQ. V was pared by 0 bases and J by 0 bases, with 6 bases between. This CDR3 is CASSQEGNSNQPQHF. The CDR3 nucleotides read TGTGCCAGCAGCCAAGAAGGGAATAGCAATCAGCCCCAGCATTTT.

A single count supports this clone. The CDR3 DNA sequence: TGTGCCAGCAGTTCCCTTACCAGCACTGAAGCTTTCTTT. Translated: CASSSLTSTEAFF. V and J are TRBV28 and TRBJ1-1; no clear D. CDR1 and CDR2 from the germline V gene are MDHEN and SYDVKM. The CDR3 sequence is 13 residues long. V lost 4 bases to trimming and J lost 4 bases, with 10 bases between them.

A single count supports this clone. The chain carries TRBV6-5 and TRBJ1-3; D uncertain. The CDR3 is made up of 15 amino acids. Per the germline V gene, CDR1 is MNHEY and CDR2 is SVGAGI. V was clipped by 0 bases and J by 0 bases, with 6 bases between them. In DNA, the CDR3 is TGTGCCAGCAGTTACTCGATCGACTCTGGAAACACCATATATTTT. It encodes CASSYSIDSGNTIYF.

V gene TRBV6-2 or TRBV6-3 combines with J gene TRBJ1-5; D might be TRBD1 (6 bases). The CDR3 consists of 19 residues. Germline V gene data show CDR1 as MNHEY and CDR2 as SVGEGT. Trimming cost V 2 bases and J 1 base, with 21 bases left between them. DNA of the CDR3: TGTGCCAGCAGTTACCCCCAGCGGGGGCCTGAAACCAGCAATCAGCCCCAGCATTTT. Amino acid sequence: CASSYPQRGPETSNQPQHF.

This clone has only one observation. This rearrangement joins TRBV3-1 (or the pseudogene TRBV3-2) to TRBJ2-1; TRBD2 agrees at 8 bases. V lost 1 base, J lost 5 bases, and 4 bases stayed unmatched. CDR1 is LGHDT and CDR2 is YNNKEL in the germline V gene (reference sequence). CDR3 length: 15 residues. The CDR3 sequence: CASSQGRGAHNEQFF. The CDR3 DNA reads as TGTGCCAGCAGCCAAGGGCGGGGGGCTCACAATGAGCAGTTCTTC.

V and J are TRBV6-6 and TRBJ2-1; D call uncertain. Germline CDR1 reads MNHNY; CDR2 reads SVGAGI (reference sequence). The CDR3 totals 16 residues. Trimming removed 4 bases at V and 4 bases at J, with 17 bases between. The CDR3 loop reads CASSFEAVRNYNEQFF. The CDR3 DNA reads TGTGCCAGCAGTTTTGAGGCCGTTCGAAATTACAATGAGCAGTTCTTC.

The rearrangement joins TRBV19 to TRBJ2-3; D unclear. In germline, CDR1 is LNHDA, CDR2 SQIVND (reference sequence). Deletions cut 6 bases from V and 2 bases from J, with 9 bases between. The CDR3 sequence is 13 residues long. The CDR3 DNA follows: TGTGCCAGTAGCTGGTCAGACACAGATACGCAGTATTTT. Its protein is CASSWSDTDTQYF.

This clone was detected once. The CDR3 DNA reads TGCGCCAGCAGCTTACCCGGGACAGACTACGAGCAGTACTTC. Encoded protein: CASSLPGTDYEQYF. The J gene is TRBJ2-7, the V gene TRBV5-1; 7 nucleotides align to TRBD1. CDR3 length equals 14 residues. CDR1 SGHRS and CDR2 YFSETQ come from the germline V gene. V shed 2 bases, J shed 3 bases, and the junction held 5 bases outside the gene matches.

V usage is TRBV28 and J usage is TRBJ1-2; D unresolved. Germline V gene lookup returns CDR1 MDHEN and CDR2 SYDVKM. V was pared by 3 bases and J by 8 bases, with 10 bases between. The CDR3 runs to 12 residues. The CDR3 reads CASSFIRLGYTF. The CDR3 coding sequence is TGTGCCAGCAGTTTCATCAGGCTAGGCTACACCTTC.

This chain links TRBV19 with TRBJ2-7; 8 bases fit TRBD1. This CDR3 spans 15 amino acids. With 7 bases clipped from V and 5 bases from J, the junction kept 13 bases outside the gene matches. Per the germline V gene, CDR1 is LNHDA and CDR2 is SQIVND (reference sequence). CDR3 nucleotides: TGTGCCAGTAACACGCCGGGACAGGTTCCCAACGAGCAGTACTTC. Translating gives CASNTPGQVPNEQYF.

In DNA, the CDR3 is TGTGCCAGCAGCTTGGGCGGGGGGCGCGAGCAGTACTTC. As protein: CASSLGGGREQYF. This chain uses TRBV5-4 with TRBJ2-7; 8 bases are shared with TRBD2. J gave up 6 bases and V 0 bases, and 2 bases lay outside the gene matches. CDR3 length equals 13 residues. Germline V lookup: CDR1 SGHNT, CDR2 YYREEE (reference sequence).